A single sample gave rise to the 19 T cell receptor beta chains below, sequenced in a study of cytomegalovirus exposure and HLA in healthy donors. PCR involved 60 Vbeta and 13 Jbeta primers. Profiling relied on immunoSEQ multiplex PCR, and the TCRdb table lists in-frame clones only, not all of them. Of a few hundred thousand clones listed, 70% to 80% are singletons. The sequencing sample was made of PBMCs. These receptors all stem from a woman aged 25 to 39 in good health and CMV-seronegative.

Many counts were recorded for this clone. Other nucleotide sequences in the sample specify the same CDR3. The chain recombines TRBV6-1 with TRBJ1-2; D remains unclear. There are 13 residues in the CDR3. The V gene's germline CDR1 is MNHNS and CDR2 SASEGT. Between the trimmed V and J ends, which lost 2 bases and 8 bases, there was a span of 12 bases. This CDR3 is CASSEMGSGGYTF. In DNA, the CDR3 is TGTGCCAGCAGTGAAATGGGGTCGGGAGGCTACACCTTC.

Remarks on this clone: No conserved phenylalanine or tryptophan ends this CDR3, so it is likely a read error. V usage is TRBV5-4 and J usage is TRBJ2-7, with 7 bases aligning to TRBD2. Germline V lookup: CDR1 SGHNT, CDR2 YYREEE (reference sequence). The V segment lost 3 bases and the J segment 3 bases; nucleotides outside the gene matches: 6. CDR3 length: 14 amino acids. The CDR3, as DNA: TGTGCCAGCAGCTATACTAGCGCTAACTACGAGCAGTACTTG. Amino acid sequence: CASSYTSANYEQYL.

This clone was found a few times. One end of the junction is discordant with germline, which a read error may explain. The chain employs TRBV30 and TRBJ1-5, with a tentative D call TRBD1 (6 bases). CDR1 GTSNPN and CDR2 SVGIG come from the germline V gene (reference sequence). The CDR3 is 13 residues long. The CDR3 nucleotides read TGTGCCTGGAGCGGCGGGGGCAATCAGCCCCCGCATTTT. Translated: CAWSGGGNQPPHF.

Turning to this clone: A junction boundary mismatches the germline segment, possibly from a read error. V is TRBV7-2 and J is TRBJ1-5; D gene uncertain. Per the germline V gene, CDR1 is SGHTA and CDR2 is FQGNSA. The CDR3 is made up of 14 amino acids. The chain's CDR3 is CASNLGGGNQPQHF. The CDR3 DNA is TGTGCCAGCAACTTAGGTGGAGGCAATCAGCCCCAGCATTTT.

The chain is built from TRBV7-9 and TRBJ1-5, with 7 bases matching TRBD1. Germline V gene data show CDR1 as SEHNR and CDR2 as FQNEAQ (reference sequence). This CDR3 contains 13 residues. CDR3 bases: TGTTCCTTAGGGACAGATAGCAATCAGCCCCAGCATTTT. Translation: CSLGTDSNQPQHF.

This clone was detected only a few times. The chain employs TRBV30 and TRBJ1-2; no clear D gene. With 0 bases removed from V and 6 bases from J, the gap between germline ends came to 8 bases. Germline V gene lookup returns CDR1 GTSNPN and CDR2 SVGIG (reference sequence). The CDR3 runs 12 residues. CDR3 in DNA: TGTGCCTGGAGTGTACCCGGGGATGGCTACACCTTC. Translating gives CAWSVPGDGYTF.

The chain links TRBV27 to TRBJ1-5; possible D gene TRBD1, 5 bases. The CDR3 is 14 amino acids. Trimming stripped 4 bases from V and 1 base from J, with 8 bases between. Germline CDR1 MNHEY, CDR2 SMNVEV (reference sequence). The DNA for the CDR3 is TGTGCCAGCAGTTCGGGACTGAGCAATCAGCCCCAGCATTTT. Translation gives CASSSGLSNQPQHF.

This sequence joins TRBV7-8 and TRBJ2-7, with 10 positions matching TRBD1. Per the germline V gene, CDR1 is SGHVS and CDR2 is FQNEAQ. With 5 bases clipped from V and 6 bases from J, the junction kept 7 bases outside the gene matches. This CDR3 spans 14 amino acids. The CDR3 reads CASSHPRTGGEQYF. DNA of the CDR3: TGTGCCAGCAGCCATCCCCGGACAGGGGGCGAGCAGTACTTC.

For this clone: Other nucleotide sequences in the sample specify the same CDR3. The chain carries TRBV7-8 and TRBJ1-6; 7 bases align to TRBD1. J lost 5 bases, V lost 2 bases, and 3 bases had no gene match. Germline V gene lookup returns CDR1 SGHVS and CDR2 FQNEAQ. CDR3 length: 15 amino acids. CDR3 in amino acids: CASSLMGQNNSPLHF. CDR3 coding DNA: TGTGCCAGCAGCTTAATGGGACAGAATAATTCACCCCTCCACTTT.

The chain recombines TRBV6-1 with TRBJ1-2; the match to TRBD1 covers 7 bases. CDR1 and CDR2 from the germline V gene are MNHNS and SASEGT. Unmatched junction bases numbered 8, after V lost 6 bases and J lost 10 bases. The CDR3 length is 12 residues. The CDR3 region has the DNA TGTGCCAGCAGCCGGGGACAGTACTCCTACACCTTC. Translating it yields CASSRGQYSYTF.

This rearrangement joins TRBV4-1 to TRBJ2-7; 7 bases are a match to TRBD1. The CDR3 has 15 amino acids. CDR1 is MGHRA, CDR2 YSYEKL, per germline. V lost 2 bases to trimming and J lost 3 bases; unmatched junction nucleotides: 7. The CDR3 bases are TGCGCCAGCAGCCAACTAATCGGGACAGTCTACGAGCAGTACTTC. Its translation is CASSQLIGTVYEQYF.

The chain links TRBV5-4 to TRBJ2-7, with D possibly TRBD1 on 6 matching bases. Trimming cost V 4 bases and J 0 bases, with 14 bases left between them. CDR3 length: 15 amino acids. The germline V gene has CDR1 SGHNT and CDR2 YYREEE (reference sequence). The DNA of the CDR3 is TGTGCCAGCAGCGACCGGGCAGGGGTCTCCTACGAGCAGTACTTC. It is translated as CASSDRAGVSYEQYF. Full variable domain (outside the CDR3, taken from reference TRBV5-4 and TRBJ2-7): ETGVTQSPTHLIKTRGQQVTLRCSSQSGHNTVSWYQQALGQGPQFIFQYYREEENGRGNFPPRFSGLQFPNYSSELNVNALELDDSALYLCASSDRAGVSYEQYFGPGTRLTVT.

The rearrangement links TRBV30 to TRBJ1-2; TRBD1 aligns across 8 bases. The CDR3 consists of 13 residues. V shed 5 bases and J 5 bases; nucleotides not matched to a gene: 7. The germline V gene encodes CDR1 GTSNPN and CDR2 SVGIG (reference sequence). CDR3 coding DNA: TGTGCCTGGGAGACAGGGGTAGGGTATGGCTACACCTTC. It encodes CAWETGVGYGYTF.

This rearrangement joins TRBV2 to TRBJ2-1; 10 positions agree with TRBD2. The CDR3 is 18 amino acids. Trimming at V came to 3 bases and at J to 0 bases, leaving 8 bases not matched to a gene. Germline values: CDR1 SNHLY, CDR2 FYNNEI. The CDR3 nucleotides read TGTGCCAGCAGTGAGCTAGCGGGGGAACGTAGCTCCTACAATGAGCAGTTCTTC. Its protein is CASSELAGERSSYNEQFF.

The V and J genes are TRBV5-4 and TRBJ2-1, with a weak D call TRBD2 (6 bases). V lost 0 bases, J lost 3 bases, and 10 bases lay in between. This CDR3 comprises 15 residues. Germline CDR1 and CDR2: SGHNT and YYREEE (reference sequence). The CDR3 DNA follows: TGTGCCAGCAGCTTGGGTGGGGGGAACTACAATGAGCAGTTCTTC. Translated, it gives CASSLGGGNYNEQFF.

The J gene is TRBJ1-5, the V gene TRBV11-2; D gene unclear. The V end lost 0 bases, the J end lost 4 bases, and 10 bases lay between the germline ends. The CDR3 is 15 residues long. Germline-derived CDR1 and CDR2 are SGHAT and FQNNGV. The CDR3 reads CASSLDRGGNQPQHF. CDR3 nucleotides: TGTGCCAGCAGCTTAGACCGAGGTGGGAATCAGCCCCAGCATTTT.

This clone was observed once. The rearrangement links TRBV19 to TRBJ2-7, with 9 bases aligning to TRBD1. The V gene end was trimmed by 11 bases and the J gene end by 4 bases; junction bases not matched to a gene: 9. Germline V gene lookup returns CDR1 LNHDA and CDR2 SQIVND (reference sequence). This CDR3 comprises 13 residues. CDR3 DNA: TGTGCCTCAGGGGGGGACAGGGTGTACGAGCAGTACTTC. Amino acids: CASGGDRVYEQYF.

This clone was recorded a few times. The chain has TRBV19 and TRBJ2-3; TRBD2 matches at 11 bases. Germline V gives CDR1 LNHDA, CDR2 SQIVND (reference sequence). The CDR3 contains 17 residues. J was trimmed by 5 bases and V by 5 bases; bases with no gene match: 12. Here the CDR3 reads CASSRTELAGERDTQYF. The CDR3 coding sequence is TGTGCCAGTAGTCGAACCGAACTAGCGGGGGAACGAGATACGCAGTATTTT.

This chain connects TRBV5-1 to TRBJ1-2, with D possibly TRBD1 on 6 matching bases. CDR1 and CDR2 (germline): SGHRS, YFSETQ. The length of the CDR3 is 15 residues. The V end lost 0 bases, the J end lost 6 bases, and 15 bases lay between the germline ends. Written as DNA, the CDR3 is TGCGCCAGCAGCTTGGATGGGGGGGGCCGGGATGGCTACACCTTC. The encoded protein is CASSLDGGGRDGYTF. Based on the CDR3 plus reference TRBV5-1 and TRBJ1-2, the full variable domain is KAGVTQTPRYLIKTRGQQVTLSCSPISGHRSVSWYQQTPGQGLQFLFEYFSETQRNKGNFPGRFSGRQFSNSRSEMNVSTLELGDSALYLCASSLDGGGRDGYTFGSGTRLTVV.